Presented here are 13 T cell receptor beta chains from one specimen sequenced in a study of T-cell memory formation after mild COVID-19. TCRdb re-analysed the 5' RACE reads in MiXCR, keeping a single row per CDR3 protein. The sample holds 350,000 to 500,000 distinct CDR3 sequences; roughly 20% are singletons and the top ten take more than 8%. The sequencing sample was made of PBMCs or a T cell subset sorted from them (not recorded which). The receptors derive from an adult woman who had mild COVID-19 (a few samples of this study predate the infection). Cell type and time point are not known.

The chain is built from TRBV6-5 and TRBJ2-3; possible D gene TRBD1, 6 bases. Germline assignment: CDR1 MNHEY and CDR2 SVGAGI. The length of the CDR3 is 16 residues. V gave up 0 bases and J gave up 3 bases, with 13 bases separating them. The chain's CDR3 is CASSYSRTVETDTQYF. For the CDR3, the DNA is TGTGCCAGCAGTTACTCTAGGACAGTGGAGACAGATACGCAGTATTTT.

The chain employs TRBV3-1 and TRBJ2-5; D is perhaps TRBD2 (5 bases). The germline V gene encodes CDR1 LGHDT and CDR2 YNNKEL (reference sequence). V lost 5 bases, J lost 2 bases, and 12 bases lay in between. The CDR3 totals 14 residues. In DNA form, the CDR3 reads TGTGCCAGCAGCATGAGGACTCTTCAAGAGACCCAGTACTTC. This encodes CASSMRTLQETQYF.

The rearrangement uses TRBV6-2 or TRBV6-3 and TRBJ2-3; TRBD2 matches 11 bases. The CDR3 loop spans 17 amino acids. Unmatched junction bases numbered 12, after V lost 6 bases and J lost 4 bases. In germline, CDR1 is MNHEY, CDR2 SVGEGT. The CDR3 loop is CASSPAISGRAADTQYF. The CDR3 DNA is TGTGCCAGCAGCCCAGCAATTAGCGGGAGGGCCGCAGATACGCAGTATTTT.

The rearrangement links TRBV29-1 to TRBJ1-1; 9 bases align to TRBD1. Losses at the gene ends were 6 bases for V and 4 bases for J; bases not matched to a gene: 3. Germline CDR1 and CDR2: SQVTM and ANQGSEA. This CDR3 region has 12 residues. CDR3 loop: CSVDRGTTEAFF. The CDR3 nucleotides read TGCAGCGTGGACAGGGGCACCACTGAAGCTTTCTTT.

The V and J genes are TRBV27 and TRBJ2-7, with D hard to call. Deletions cut 8 bases from V and 4 bases from J, with 9 bases between. Germline V gene lookup returns CDR1 MNHEY and CDR2 SMNVEV (reference sequence). The CDR3 totals 11 residues. In DNA, the CDR3 is TGTGCCAGCCAACTTGGGTACGAGCAGTACTTC. It specifies CASQLGYEQYF.

This clonotype has more than one count but fewer than ten. The gene calls are TRBV20-1 and TRBJ2-5; 8 nucleotides line up with TRBD1. After removal of 2 bases from V and 1 base from J, the junction contained 6 bases not matched to a gene. The CDR3 consists of 15 residues. Germline lookup yields CDR1 DFQATT and CDR2 SNEGSKA (reference sequence). CDR3 sequence: CSARPTGGSQETQYF. CDR3 in DNA: TGCAGTGCTAGACCCACAGGGGGAAGCCAAGAGACCCAGTACTTC.

This clonotype turned up a few times. This chain uses TRBV7-9 with TRBJ1-2, with D perhaps TRBD1 (6 bases). The germline V gene encodes CDR1 SEHNR and CDR2 FQNEAQ (reference sequence). The CDR3 has 12 amino acids. V was pared by 5 bases and J by 7 bases, with 11 bases between. For the CDR3, the DNA is TGTGCCAGCAGCAAAACAGGGAGTGGCTACACCTTC. It is translated as CASSKTGSGYTF. Variable domain in full (rest from reference TRBV7-9 and TRBJ1-2): DTGVSQNPRHKITKRGQNVTFRCDPISEHNRLYWYRQTLGQGPEFLTYFQNEAQLEKSRLLSDRFSAERPKGSFSTLEIQRTEQGDSAMYLCASSKTGSGYTFGSGTRLTVV.

The gene calls are TRBV5-6 and TRBJ2-1, with no clear D. Germline-derived CDR1 and CDR2 are SGHDT and YYEEEE. The CDR3 sequence is 14 residues long. The V and J ends lost 2 bases and 5 bases respectively, with 11 bases between them. CDR3 bases: TGTGCCAGCAGCTTAGGGCAGGAGAACAATGAGCAGTTCTTC. This encodes CASSLGQENNEQFF.

The chain uses TRBV15 and TRBJ1-2, with 9 bases that match TRBD1. Germline loops: CDR1 LNHNV, CDR2 YYDKDF (reference sequence). Trimming cost V 3 bases and J 7 bases; bases outside gene matches: 12. The CDR3 covers 16 residues. The CDR3 nucleotides read TGTGCCACCAGCAGGCTCCGGGACAGGGAAGGCGGTGGCTACACCTTC. It is translated as CATSRLRDREGGGYTF.

This clonotype was detected a few times. The J gene is TRBJ1-4, the V gene TRBV27; TRBD1 might be the D (6 bases). V was shortened by 3 bases and J by 0 bases, with 11 bases between the two germline ends. This CDR3 comprises 16 residues. Per the germline V gene, CDR1 is MNHEY and CDR2 is SMNVEV (reference sequence). CDR3 region: CASSFRWTATNEKLFF. DNA for the CDR3: TGTGCCAGCAGTTTCCGTTGGACAGCAACTAATGAAAAACTGTTTTTT.

This clonotype was picked up a small number of times. CDR3 nucleotides: TGTGCCAGCAGGGAGGCTAGCGGGGGAAATGAGCAGTTCTTC. The encoded protein is CASREASGGNEQFF. V and J are TRBV12-3 or TRBV12-4 and TRBJ2-1; 10 bases fit TRBD2. The CDR3 runs 14 residues. Unmatched junction bases numbered 6, after V lost 6 bases and J lost 7 bases.

The rearrangement links TRBV7-8 to TRBJ2-7; TRBD2 aligns across 7 bases. V was pared by 5 bases and J by 0 bases, with 7 bases of the junction left unmatched. CDR1 and CDR2 (germline): SGHVS, FQNEAQ. CDR3 length equals 15 residues. This chain's CDR3 is CASSLPRGISYEQYF. The CDR3 DNA is TGTGCCAGCAGCCTCCCGCGGGGGATCTCCTACGAGCAGTACTTC.

There are a few counts of this clonotype. The chain has TRBV15 and TRBJ2-7, with D unclear. V lost 1 base to trimming and J lost 3 bases, with 13 bases between them. The CDR3 consists of 15 residues. Germline loops: CDR1 LNHNV, CDR2 YYDKDF (reference sequence). CDR3 in amino acids: CATSRVPDILYEQYF. The CDR3 DNA follows: TGTGCCACCAGCAGAGTCCCAGATATTCTCTACGAGCAGTACTTC. The complete variable domain, with remaining parts taken from reference TRBV15 and TRBJ2-7, reads DAMVIQNPRYQVTQFGKPVTLSCSQTLNHNVMYWYQQKSSQAPKLLFHYYDKDFNNEADTPDNFQSRRPNTSFCFLDIRSPGLGDTAMYLCATSRVPDILYEQYFGPGTRLTVT.